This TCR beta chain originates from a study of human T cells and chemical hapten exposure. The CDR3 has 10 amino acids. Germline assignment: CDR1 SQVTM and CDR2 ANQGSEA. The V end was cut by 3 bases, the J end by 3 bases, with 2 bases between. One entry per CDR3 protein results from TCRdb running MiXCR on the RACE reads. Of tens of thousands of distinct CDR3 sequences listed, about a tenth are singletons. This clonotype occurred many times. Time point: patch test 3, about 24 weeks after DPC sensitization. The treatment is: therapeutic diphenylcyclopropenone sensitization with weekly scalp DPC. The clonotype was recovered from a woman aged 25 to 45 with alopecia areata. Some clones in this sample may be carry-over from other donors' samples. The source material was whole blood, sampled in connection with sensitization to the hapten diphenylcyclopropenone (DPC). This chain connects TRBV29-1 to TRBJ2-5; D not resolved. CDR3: CSVEKETQYF. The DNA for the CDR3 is TGCAGCGTTGAGAAAGAGACCCAGTACTTC.